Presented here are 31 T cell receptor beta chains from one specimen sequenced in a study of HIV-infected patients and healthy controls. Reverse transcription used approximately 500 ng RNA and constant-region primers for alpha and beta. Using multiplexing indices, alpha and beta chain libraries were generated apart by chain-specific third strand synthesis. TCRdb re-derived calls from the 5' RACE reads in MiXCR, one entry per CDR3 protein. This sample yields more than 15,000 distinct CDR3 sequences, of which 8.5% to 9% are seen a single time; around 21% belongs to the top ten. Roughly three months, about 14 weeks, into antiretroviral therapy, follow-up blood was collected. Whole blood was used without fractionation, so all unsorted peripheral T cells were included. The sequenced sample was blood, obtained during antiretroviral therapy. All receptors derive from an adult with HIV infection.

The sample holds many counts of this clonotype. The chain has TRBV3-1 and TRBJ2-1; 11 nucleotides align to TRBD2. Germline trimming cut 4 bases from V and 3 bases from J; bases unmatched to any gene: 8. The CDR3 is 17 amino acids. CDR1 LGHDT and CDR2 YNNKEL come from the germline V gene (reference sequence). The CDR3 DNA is TGTGCCAGCAGCCTCCGTAGCGGGGGGGCAATCTACAATGAGCAGTTCTTC. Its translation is CASSLRSGGAIYNEQFF.

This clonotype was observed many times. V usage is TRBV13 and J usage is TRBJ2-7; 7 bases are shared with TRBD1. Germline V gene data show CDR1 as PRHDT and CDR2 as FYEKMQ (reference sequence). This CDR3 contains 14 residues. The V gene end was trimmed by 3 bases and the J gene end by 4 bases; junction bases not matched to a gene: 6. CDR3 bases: TGTGCCAGCAGCTTGAAACAGGGGTGGTACGAGCAGTACTTC. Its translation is CASSLKQGWYEQYF.

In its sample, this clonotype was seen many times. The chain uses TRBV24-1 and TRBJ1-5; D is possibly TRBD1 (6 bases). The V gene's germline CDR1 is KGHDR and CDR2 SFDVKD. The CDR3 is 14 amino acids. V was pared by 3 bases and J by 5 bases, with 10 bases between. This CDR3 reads CATSDAGGYQPQHF. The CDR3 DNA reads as TGTGCCACCAGTGATGCGGGGGGCTATCAGCCCCAGCATTTT.

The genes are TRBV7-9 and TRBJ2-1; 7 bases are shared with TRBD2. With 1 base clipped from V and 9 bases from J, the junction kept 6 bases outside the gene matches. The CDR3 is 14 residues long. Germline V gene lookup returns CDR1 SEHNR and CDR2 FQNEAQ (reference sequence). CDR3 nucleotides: TGTGCCAGCAGCTTAGGGACTAGTTACGGTGAGCAGTTCTTC. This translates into CASSLGTSYGEQFF.

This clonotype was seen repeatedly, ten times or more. The CDR3 reads CASSTAIGSPRGELFF. The CDR3 region has the DNA TGTGCCAGTAGCACCGCTATTGGCAGCCCCCGCGGCGAACTGTTTTTT. The chain couples TRBV19 to TRBJ1-4; D is unresolved. V was clipped by 6 bases and J by 12 bases, with 26 bases between them. This CDR3 is built from 16 residues. Looked up from germline, CDR1 is LNHDA and CDR2 is SQIVND (reference sequence).

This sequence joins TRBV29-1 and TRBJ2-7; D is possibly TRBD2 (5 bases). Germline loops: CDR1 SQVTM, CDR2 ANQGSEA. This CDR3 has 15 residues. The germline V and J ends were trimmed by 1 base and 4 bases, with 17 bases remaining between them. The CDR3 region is CSVEANSGKEYEQYF. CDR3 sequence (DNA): TGCAGCGTTGAAGCCAACTCCGGGAAGGAATACGAGCAGTACTTC.

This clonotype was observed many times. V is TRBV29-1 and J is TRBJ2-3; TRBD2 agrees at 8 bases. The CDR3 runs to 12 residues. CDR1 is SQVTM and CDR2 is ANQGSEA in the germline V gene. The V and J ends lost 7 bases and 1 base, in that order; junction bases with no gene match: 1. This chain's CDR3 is CSGRGGTDTQYF. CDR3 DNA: TGCAGCGGGCGGGGGGGCACAGATACGCAGTATTTT.

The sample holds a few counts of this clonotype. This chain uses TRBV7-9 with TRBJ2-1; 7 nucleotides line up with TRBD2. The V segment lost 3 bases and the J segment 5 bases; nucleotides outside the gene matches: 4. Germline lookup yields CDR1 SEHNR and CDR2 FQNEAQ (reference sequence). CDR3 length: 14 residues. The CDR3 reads CASSFLAADNEQFF. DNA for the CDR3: TGTGCCAGCAGCTTCCTAGCGGCCGACAATGAGCAGTTCTTC.

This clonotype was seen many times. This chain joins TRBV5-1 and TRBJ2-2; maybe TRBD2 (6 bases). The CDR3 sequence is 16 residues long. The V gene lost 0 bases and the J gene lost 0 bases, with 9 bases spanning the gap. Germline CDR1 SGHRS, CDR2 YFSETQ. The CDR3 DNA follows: TGCGCCAGCAGCTTGGCCGGACTATCGAACACCGGGGAGCTGTTTTTT. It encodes CASSLAGLSNTGELFF.

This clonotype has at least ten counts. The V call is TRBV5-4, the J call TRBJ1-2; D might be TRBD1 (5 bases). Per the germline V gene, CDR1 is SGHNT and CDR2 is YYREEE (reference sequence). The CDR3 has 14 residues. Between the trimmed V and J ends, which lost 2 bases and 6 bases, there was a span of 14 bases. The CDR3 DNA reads TGTGCCAGCAGCTTAGGGCAGGGAGTACATGGCTACACCTTC. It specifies CASSLGQGVHGYTF.

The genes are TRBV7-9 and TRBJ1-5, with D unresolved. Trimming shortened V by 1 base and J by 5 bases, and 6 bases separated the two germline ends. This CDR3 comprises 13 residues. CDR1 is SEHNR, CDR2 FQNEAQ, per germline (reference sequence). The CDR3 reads CASSLEQDQPQHF. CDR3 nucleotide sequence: TGTGCCAGCAGCTTAGAGCAGGATCAGCCCCAGCATTTT.

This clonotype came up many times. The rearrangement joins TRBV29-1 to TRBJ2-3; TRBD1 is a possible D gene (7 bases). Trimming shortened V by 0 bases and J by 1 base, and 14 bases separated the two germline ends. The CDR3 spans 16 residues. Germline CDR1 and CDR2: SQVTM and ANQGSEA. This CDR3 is CSVEDLGRGGTDTQYF. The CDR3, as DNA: TGCAGCGTTGAAGATCTTGGCAGGGGGGGCACAGATACGCAGTATTTT.

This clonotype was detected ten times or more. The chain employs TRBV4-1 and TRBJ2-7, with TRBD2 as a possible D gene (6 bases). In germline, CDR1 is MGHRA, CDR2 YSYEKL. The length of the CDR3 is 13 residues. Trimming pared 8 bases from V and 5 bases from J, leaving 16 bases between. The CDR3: CASVHPGTHEQYF. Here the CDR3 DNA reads TGCGCCAGCGTTCACCCGGGGACTCACGAGCAGTACTTC.

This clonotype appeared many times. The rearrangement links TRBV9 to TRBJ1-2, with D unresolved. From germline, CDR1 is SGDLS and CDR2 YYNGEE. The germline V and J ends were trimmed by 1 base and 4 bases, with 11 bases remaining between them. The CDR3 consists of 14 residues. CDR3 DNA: TGTGCCAGCAGCGTAAGGACGGAGACCTATGGCTACACCTTC. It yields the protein CASSVRTETYGYTF.

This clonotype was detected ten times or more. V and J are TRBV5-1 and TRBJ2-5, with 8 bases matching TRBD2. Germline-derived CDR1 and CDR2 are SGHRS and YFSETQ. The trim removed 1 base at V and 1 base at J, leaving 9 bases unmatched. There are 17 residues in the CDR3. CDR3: CASSLNGLATPQETQYF. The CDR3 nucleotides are TGCGCCAGCAGCTTGAACGGACTAGCCACCCCCCAAGAGACCCAGTACTTC.

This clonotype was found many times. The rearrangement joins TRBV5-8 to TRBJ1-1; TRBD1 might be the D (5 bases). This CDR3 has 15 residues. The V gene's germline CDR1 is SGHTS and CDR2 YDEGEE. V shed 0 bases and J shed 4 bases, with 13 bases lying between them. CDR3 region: CASSLERGATTEAFF. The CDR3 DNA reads TGTGCCAGCAGCTTGGAGAGGGGCGCGACCACTGAAGCTTTCTTT.

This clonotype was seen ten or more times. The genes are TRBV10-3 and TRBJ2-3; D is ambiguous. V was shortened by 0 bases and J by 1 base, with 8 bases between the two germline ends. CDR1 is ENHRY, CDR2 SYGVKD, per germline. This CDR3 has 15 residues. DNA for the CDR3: TGTGCCATCAGTGAGTCCGTAGCCGGCACAGATACGCAGTATTTT. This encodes CAISESVAGTDTQYF.

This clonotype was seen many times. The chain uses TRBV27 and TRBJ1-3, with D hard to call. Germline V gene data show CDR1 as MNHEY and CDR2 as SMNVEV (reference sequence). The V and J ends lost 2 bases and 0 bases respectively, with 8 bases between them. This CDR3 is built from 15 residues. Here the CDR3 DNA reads TGTGCCAGCAGTTTAAACATCTACTCTGGAAACACCATATATTTT. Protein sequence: CASSLNIYSGNTIYF.

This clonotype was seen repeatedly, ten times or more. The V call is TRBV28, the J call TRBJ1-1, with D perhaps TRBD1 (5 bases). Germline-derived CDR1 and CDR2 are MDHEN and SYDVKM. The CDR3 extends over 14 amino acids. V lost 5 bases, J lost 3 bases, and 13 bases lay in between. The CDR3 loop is CASSLRTRHTEAFF. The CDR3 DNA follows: TGTGCCAGCAGTCTTCGGACAAGGCACACTGAAGCTTTCTTT.

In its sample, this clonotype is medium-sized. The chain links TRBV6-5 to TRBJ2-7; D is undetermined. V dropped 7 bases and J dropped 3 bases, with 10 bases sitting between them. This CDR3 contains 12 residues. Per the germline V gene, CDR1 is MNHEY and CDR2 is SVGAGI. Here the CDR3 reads CASKGLGYEQYF. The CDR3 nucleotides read TGTGCCAGCAAGGGTTTGGGCTACGAGCAGTACTTC.

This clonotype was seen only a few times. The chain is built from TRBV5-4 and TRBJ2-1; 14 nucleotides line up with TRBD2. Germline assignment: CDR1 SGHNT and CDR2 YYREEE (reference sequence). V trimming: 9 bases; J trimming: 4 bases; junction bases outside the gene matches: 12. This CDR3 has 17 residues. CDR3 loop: CAISGTSGSWDYNEQFF. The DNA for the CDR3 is TGTGCCATCTCCGGGACTAGCGGGAGCTGGGATTACAATGAGCAGTTCTTC.

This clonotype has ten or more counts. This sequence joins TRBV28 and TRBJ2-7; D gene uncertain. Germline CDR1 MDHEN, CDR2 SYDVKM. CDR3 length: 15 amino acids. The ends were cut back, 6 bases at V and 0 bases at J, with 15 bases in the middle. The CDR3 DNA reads TGTGCCAGCAGGCCCTTTGAAGGATCCTCCTACGAGCAGTACTTC. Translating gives CASRPFEGSSYEQYF.

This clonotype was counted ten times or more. The CDR3 is CSFQNYNEQFF. The CDR3 nucleotides are TGCAGCTTCCAGAACTACAATGAGCAGTTCTTC. The V and J genes are TRBV29-1 and TRBJ2-1; unclear D gene. This CDR3 region has 11 residues. V gave up 8 bases and J gave up 3 bases, with 8 bases separating them. From germline, CDR1 is SQVTM and CDR2 ANQGSEA.

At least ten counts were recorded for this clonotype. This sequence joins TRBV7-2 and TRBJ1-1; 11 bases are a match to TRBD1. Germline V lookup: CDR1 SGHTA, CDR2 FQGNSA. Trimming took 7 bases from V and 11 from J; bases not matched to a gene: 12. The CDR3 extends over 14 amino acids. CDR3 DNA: TGTGCCAGCATTGAAGATCGAGGACAGGGGGCTGCTTTCTTT. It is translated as CASIEDRGQGAAFF. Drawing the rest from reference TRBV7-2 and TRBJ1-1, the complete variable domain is GAGVSQSPSNKVTEKGKDVELRCDPISGHTALYWYRQSLGQGLEFLIYFQGNSAPDKSGLPSDRFSAERTGGSVSTLTIQRTQQEDSAVYLCASIEDRGQGAAFFGQGTRLTVV.

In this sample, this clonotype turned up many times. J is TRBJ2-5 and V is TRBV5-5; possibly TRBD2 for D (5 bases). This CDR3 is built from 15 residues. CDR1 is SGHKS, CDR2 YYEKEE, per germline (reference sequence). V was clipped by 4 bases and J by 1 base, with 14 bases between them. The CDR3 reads CASSPSQGFQETQYF. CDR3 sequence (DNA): TGTGCCAGCAGCCCTAGCCAAGGCTTCCAAGAGACCCAGTACTTC.

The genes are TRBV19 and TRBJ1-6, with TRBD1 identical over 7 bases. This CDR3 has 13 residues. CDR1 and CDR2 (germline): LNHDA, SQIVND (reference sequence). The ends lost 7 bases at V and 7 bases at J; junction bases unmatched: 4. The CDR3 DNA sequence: TGTGCCAGTACCCTACAGGGGAATTCACCCCTCCACTTT. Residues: CASTLQGNSPLHF.

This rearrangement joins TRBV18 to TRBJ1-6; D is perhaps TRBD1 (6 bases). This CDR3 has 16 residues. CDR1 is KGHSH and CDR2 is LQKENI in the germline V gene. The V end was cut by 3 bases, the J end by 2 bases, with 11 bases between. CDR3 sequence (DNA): TGTGCCAGCTCACCCCAGGGGATCACCTATAATTCACCCCTCCACTTT. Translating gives CASSPQGITYNSPLHF.

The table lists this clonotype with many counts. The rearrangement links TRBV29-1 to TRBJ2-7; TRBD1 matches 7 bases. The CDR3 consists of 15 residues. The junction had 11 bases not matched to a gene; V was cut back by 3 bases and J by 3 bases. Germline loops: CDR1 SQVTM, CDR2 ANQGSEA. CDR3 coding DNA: TGCAGCGTTGACGCTCCAGGGGGTTTGAACTACGAGCAGTACTTC. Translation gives CSVDAPGGLNYEQYF.

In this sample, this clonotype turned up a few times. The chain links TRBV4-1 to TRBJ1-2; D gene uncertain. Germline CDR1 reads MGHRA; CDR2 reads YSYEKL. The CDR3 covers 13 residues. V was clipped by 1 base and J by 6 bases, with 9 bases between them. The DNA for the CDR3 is TGCGCCAGCAGCCAAGGAATCGGCAATGGCTACACCTTC. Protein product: CASSQGIGNGYTF.

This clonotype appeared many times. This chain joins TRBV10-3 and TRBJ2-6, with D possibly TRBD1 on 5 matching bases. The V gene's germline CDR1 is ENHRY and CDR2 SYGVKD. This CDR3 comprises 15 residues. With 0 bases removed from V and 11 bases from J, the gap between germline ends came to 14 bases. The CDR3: CAISESTATGDVLTF. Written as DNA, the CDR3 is TGTGCCATCAGTGAGTCGACAGCTACTGGGGACGTCCTGACTTTC.

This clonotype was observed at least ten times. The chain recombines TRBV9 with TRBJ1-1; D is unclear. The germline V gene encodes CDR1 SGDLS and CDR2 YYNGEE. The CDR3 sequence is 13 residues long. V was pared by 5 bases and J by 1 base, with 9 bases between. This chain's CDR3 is CASRGGRNTEAFF. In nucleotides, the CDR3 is TGTGCCAGCAGGGGTGGGAGGAACACTGAAGCTTTCTTT.